The 5 T cell receptor beta chains below all came from one sample that was sequenced in a study of T cells in Graves' hyperthyroidism and ophthalmopathy. TCR beta CDR3 regions were amplified from RNA transcripts. First-round RT-PCR with HTBI primers amplified the TCR CDR3 region. MiXCR, applied by TCRdb to the multiplex PCR reads, yields one record per CDR3 protein. The sample includes roughly 500,000 distinct CDR3 sequences, approximately 24% seen only once; the top ten take 11%. The source material was blood. These receptor sequences come from a woman aged 25 to 39 with Graves' ophthalmopathy.

This clonotype was detected only a few times. V is TRBV7-2 and J is TRBJ2-2; no reliable D call. The length of the CDR3 is 12 residues. Per the germline V gene, CDR1 is SGHTA and CDR2 is FQGNSA. V lost 5 bases to trimming and J lost 7 bases, with 8 bases between them. In DNA form, the CDR3 reads TGTGCCAGCAGCCGAGGAATCGGGGAGCTGTTTTTT. Protein sequence: CASSRGIGELFF. Filled out from reference TRBV7-2 and TRBJ2-2, the complete variable domain reads GAGVSQSPSNKVTEKGKDVELRCDPISGHTALYWYRQSLGQGLEFLIYFQGNSAPDKSGLPSDRFSAERTGGSVSTLTIQRTQQEDSAVYLCASSRGIGELFFGEGSRLTVL.

The chain is built from TRBV6-1 and TRBJ1-5; the D gene is possibly TRBD1 (5 bases). The CDR3 length is 18 residues. V was shortened by 4 bases and J by 0 bases, with 19 bases between the two germline ends. The germline CDR1 and CDR2 sequences are MNHNS and SASEGT. The CDR3 region is CASSGPGRKLYSNQPQHF. CDR3 nucleotide sequence: TGTGCCAGCAGTGGGCCGGGACGGAAACTTTATAGCAATCAGCCCCAGCATTTT.

The chain is built from TRBV27 and TRBJ1-2; D may be TRBD1 (5 bases). CDR3 size: 15 residues. The germline V and J ends were trimmed by 0 bases and 4 bases, with 12 bases remaining between them. Germline V gene lookup returns CDR1 MNHEY and CDR2 SMNVEV (reference sequence). CDR3 protein: CASSLSRPGAYGYTF. In DNA form, the CDR3 reads TGTGCCAGCAGTTTATCCAGGCCCGGGGCCTATGGCTACACCTTC.

In its sample, this clonotype was seen many times. This chain joins TRBV20-1 and TRBJ1-2; D unresolved. The germline V gene has CDR1 DFQATT and CDR2 SNEGSKA (reference sequence). The CDR3 runs 11 residues. The germline V and J ends were trimmed by 2 bases and 7 bases, with 8 bases remaining between them. The CDR3, as DNA: TGCAGTGCTAGATTCAATACTGGCTACACCTTC. As protein: CSARFNTGYTF.

This clonotype was found many times. The chain has TRBV6-1 and TRBJ1-1; D unresolved. CDR3 size: 12 residues. With 7 bases removed from V and 1 base from J, the gap between germline ends came to 7 bases. From germline, CDR1 is MNHNS and CDR2 SASEGT. The CDR3 here is CASTDPNTEAFF. The CDR3 nucleotides read TGTGCCAGCACGGACCCGAACACTGAAGCTTTCTTT.